This TCR beta chain was captured by sequencing in a study of T-cell memory formation after mild COVID-19. The CDR3 totals 15 residues. V lost 7 bases to trimming and J lost 3 bases; unmatched junction nucleotides: 11. Germline V CDR1 and CDR2: MNHEY, SVGEGT. Each CDR3 protein is one row after TCRdb ran MiXCR on the 5' RACE reads. The profile shows 100,000 to 150,000 distinct CDR3 sequences, roughly 6.2% of them singletons. This clonotype was counted only a few times. Its antigen remains unidentified. Study conclusions and caveats: Later expanders leaned CD4+, whereas clones that contracted between day 15 and 85 were balanced CD4/CD8.

The sequencing sample was made of PBMCs or a T cell subset sorted from them (not recorded which). The rearrangement joins TRBV6-2 or TRBV6-3 to TRBJ2-7; 8 bases match TRBD1. The receptor was derived from an adult woman who had mild COVID-19 (a few samples of this study predate the infection). Cell type and time point are not known. CDR3 region: CASTHWGQENYEQYF. The CDR3 coding sequence is TGTGCCAGCACCCACTGGGGACAGGAGAACTACGAGCAGTACTTC.